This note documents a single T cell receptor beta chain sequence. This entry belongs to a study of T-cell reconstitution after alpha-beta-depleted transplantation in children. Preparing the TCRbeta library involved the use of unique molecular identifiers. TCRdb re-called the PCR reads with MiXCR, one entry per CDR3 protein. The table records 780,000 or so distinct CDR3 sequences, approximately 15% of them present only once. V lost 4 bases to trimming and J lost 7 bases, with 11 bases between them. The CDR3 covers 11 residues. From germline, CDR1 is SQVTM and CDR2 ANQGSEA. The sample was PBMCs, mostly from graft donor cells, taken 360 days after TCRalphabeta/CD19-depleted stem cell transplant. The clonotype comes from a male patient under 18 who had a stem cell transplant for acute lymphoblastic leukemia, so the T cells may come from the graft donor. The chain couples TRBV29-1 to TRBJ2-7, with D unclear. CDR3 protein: CSVGSGGEQYF. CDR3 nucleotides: TGCAGCGTTGGGTCGGGTGGGGAGCAGTACTTC.